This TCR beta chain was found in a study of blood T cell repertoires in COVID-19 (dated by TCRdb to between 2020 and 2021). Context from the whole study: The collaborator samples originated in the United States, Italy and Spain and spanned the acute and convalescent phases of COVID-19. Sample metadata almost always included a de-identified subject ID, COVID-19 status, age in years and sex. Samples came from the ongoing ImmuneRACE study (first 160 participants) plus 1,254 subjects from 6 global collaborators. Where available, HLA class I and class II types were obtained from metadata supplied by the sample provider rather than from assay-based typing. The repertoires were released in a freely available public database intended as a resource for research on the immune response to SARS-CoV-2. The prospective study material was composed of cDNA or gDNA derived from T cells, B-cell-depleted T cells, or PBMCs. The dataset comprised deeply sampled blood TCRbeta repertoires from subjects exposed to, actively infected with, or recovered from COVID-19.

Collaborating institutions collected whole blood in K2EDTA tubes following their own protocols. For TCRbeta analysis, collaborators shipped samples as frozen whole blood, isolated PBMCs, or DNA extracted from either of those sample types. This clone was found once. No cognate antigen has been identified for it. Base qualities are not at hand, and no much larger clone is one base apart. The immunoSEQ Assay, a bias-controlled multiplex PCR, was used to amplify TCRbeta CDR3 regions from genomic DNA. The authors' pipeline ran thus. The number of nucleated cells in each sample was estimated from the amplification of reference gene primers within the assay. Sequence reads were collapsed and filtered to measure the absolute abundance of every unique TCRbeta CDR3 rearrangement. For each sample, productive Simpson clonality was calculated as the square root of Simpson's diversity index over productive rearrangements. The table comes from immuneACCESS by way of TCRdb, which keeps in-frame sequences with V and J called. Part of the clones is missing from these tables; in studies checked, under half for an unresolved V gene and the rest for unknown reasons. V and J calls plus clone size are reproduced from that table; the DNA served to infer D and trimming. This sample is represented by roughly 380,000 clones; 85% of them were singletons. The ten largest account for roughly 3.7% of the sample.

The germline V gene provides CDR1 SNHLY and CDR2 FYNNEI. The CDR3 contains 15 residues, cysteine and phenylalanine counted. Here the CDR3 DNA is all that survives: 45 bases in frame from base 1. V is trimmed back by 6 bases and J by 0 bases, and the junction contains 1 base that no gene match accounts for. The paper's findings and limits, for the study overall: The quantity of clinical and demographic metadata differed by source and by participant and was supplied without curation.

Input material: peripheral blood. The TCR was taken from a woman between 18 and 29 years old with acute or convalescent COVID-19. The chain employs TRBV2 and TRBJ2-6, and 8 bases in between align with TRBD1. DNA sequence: TGTGCCAGCAGCGACAGGGGCTCTGGGGCCAACGTCCTGACTTTC. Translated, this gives CASSDRGSGANVLTF. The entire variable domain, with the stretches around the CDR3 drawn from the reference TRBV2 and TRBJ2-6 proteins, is EPEVTQTPSHQVTQMGQEVILRCVPISNHLYFYWYRQILGQKVEFLVSFYNNEISEKSEIFDDQFSVERPDGSNFTLKIRSTKLEDSAMYFCASSDRGSGANVLTFGAGSRLTVL.